This entry lists 29 T cell receptor beta chains sequenced from one sample in a study of shared clonotypes between healthy human individuals. Libraries were prepared by immunoSEQ multiplex PCR; TCRdb keeps only in-frame clonotypes and omits some of them. The sample lists hundreds of thousands of clones, roughly 80% occurring once. The sequencing input was PBMCs. These TCRs come from a woman in her 40s in good health. Some clones in this sample may be carry-over from other donors' samples.

The chain couples TRBV5-1 to TRBJ1-2; no firm D call. V was shortened by 0 bases and J by 4 bases, with 10 bases between the two germline ends. The length of the CDR3 is 14 residues. CDR1 SGHRS and CDR2 YFSETQ come from the germline V gene. The chain's CDR3 is CASSLEVGAYGYTF. DNA of the CDR3: TGCGCCAGCAGCTTGGAAGTGGGAGCCTATGGCTACACCTTC.

Remarks on this clone: This may come from a read error, since a much larger clone is one base off. The J gene is TRBJ2-3, the V gene TRBV11-2, with D hard to call. The CDR3 consists of 12 residues. Germline CDR1 reads SGHAT; CDR2 reads FQNNGV. Trimming left V 5 bases short and J 0 bases short, with 3 bases between. Written as DNA, the CDR3 is TGTGCCAGCAGCCCGAGCACAGATACGCAGTATTTT. Amino acids: CASSPSTDTQYF. Variable domain in full (rest from reference TRBV11-2 and TRBJ2-3): EAGVAQSPRYKIIEKRQSVAFWCNPISGHATLYWYQQILGQGPKLLIQFQNNGVVDDSQLPKDRFSAERLKGVDSTLKIQPAKLEDSAVYLCASSPSTDTQYFGPGTRLTVL.

The rearrangement links TRBV5-1 to TRBJ2-1, with no clear D. Germline-derived CDR1 and CDR2 are SGHRS and YFSETQ. The CDR3 runs to 13 residues. V lost 4 bases and J lost 4, with 9 bases in between. The CDR3 reads CASSRASYNEQFF. The CDR3, as DNA: TGCGCCAGCAGCAGGGCTTCATACAATGAGCAGTTCTTC.

The chain links TRBV19 to TRBJ1-5; perhaps TRBD1 as D (5 bases). Germline V gives CDR1 LNHDA, CDR2 SQIVND (reference sequence). V was trimmed by 5 bases and J by 5 bases, leaving 7 bases between them. This CDR3 has 12 amino acids. The DNA for the CDR3 is TGTGCCAGTAGTTGGGGGGATCAGCCCCAGCATTTT. Translating it yields CASSWGDQPQHF.

This clone has a handful of counts. The chain has TRBV27 and TRBJ2-6; 8 nucleotides agree with TRBD1. Germline-derived CDR1 and CDR2 are MNHEY and SMNVEV (reference sequence). V was clipped by 4 bases and J by 0 bases; unmatched bases: 8. This CDR3 region has 18 residues. This CDR3 reads CASSSLGQGGSGANVLTF. The CDR3 bases are TGTGCCAGCAGTTCTCTCGGACAGGGAGGCTCTGGGGCCAACGTCCTGACTTTC.

The CDR3 nucleotides are TGTGCCAGCAGCTTTGGCCCCGGGGAGCTGTTTTTT. This codes for CASSFGPGELFF. V usage is TRBV11-2 and J usage is TRBJ2-2; D call uncertain. The CDR3 is 12 amino acids. V lost 3 bases, J lost 6 bases, and 5 bases lay in between. The germline V gene has CDR1 SGHAT and CDR2 FQNNGV.

This chain connects TRBV25-1 to TRBJ2-7, with D possibly being TRBD2 (5 bases). The CDR3 covers 16 residues. Germline values: CDR1 MGHDK, CDR2 SYGVNS. The V end was cut by 1 base, the J end by 5 bases, with 18 bases between. Written as DNA, the CDR3 is TGTGCCAGCAGTGAATCGGGGTTTGCTCCGATGGACGAGCAGTACTTC. Its protein product is CASSESGFAPMDEQYF.

The V gene is TRBV18, the J gene TRBJ1-2, with TRBD1 matching over 10 bases. Looked up from germline, CDR1 is KGHSH and CDR2 is LQKENI. Unmatched junction bases numbered 8, after V lost 5 bases and J lost 8 bases. This CDR3 contains 14 residues. CDR3 protein: CASSASGQGIGYTF. CDR3 DNA: TGTGCCAGCTCAGCCTCGGGACAGGGGATCGGCTACACCTTC.

A single count supports this clone. The chain uses TRBV27 and TRBJ1-1; 7 bases agree with TRBD1. This CDR3 has 16 amino acids. Per the germline V gene, CDR1 is MNHEY and CDR2 is SMNVEV (reference sequence). With 5 bases clipped from V and 5 bases from J, the junction kept 14 bases outside the gene matches. For the CDR3, the DNA is TGTGCCAGCAGTAAATCGACGACAGGGTGGGGGACTGAAGCTTTCTTT. Translation: CASSKSTTGWGTEAFF.

The sample holds one count of this clone. CDR3 coding DNA: TGTGCCAGCAATCCAGCGGGAGGACTGACATACGAGCAGTACTTC. Its translation: CASNPAGGLTYEQYF. The genes are TRBV10-3 and TRBJ2-7, with 9 bases aligning to TRBD2. The CDR3 length is 15 residues. Losses at the gene ends were 10 bases for V and 4 bases for J; bases not matched to a gene: 14. Germline values: CDR1 ENHRY, CDR2 SYGVKD.

This clone was detected only once. The chain recombines TRBV5-1 with TRBJ1-1; D is possibly TRBD1 (6 bases). Germline V gene data show CDR1 as SGHRS and CDR2 as YFSETQ. V shed 0 bases and J shed 4 bases, with 13 bases lying between them. The CDR3 has 15 residues. The CDR3 sequence is CASSLDIQGSTEAFF. In DNA form, the CDR3 reads TGCGCCAGCAGCTTGGATATCCAGGGGTCCACTGAAGCTTTCTTT.

The rearrangement uses TRBV11-3 and TRBJ2-3; 12 bases align to TRBD2. The germline V gene has CDR1 SGHNT and CDR2 YENEEA. This CDR3 is 15 amino acids long. Trimming cost V 5 bases and J 3 bases; bases outside gene matches: 3. Written as DNA, the CDR3 is TGTGCCAGCAGCACTAGCGGGAGGAGGACAGATACGCAGTATTTT. Protein: CASSTSGRRTDTQYF.

J is TRBJ2-1 and V is TRBV2; D is perhaps TRBD2 (5 bases). Trimming removed 7 bases at V and 6 bases at J, with 13 bases between. The length of the CDR3 is 13 residues. In germline, CDR1 is SNHLY, CDR2 FYNNEI. The CDR3 spells CASKRVSLNEQFF. Here the CDR3 DNA reads TGTGCCAGCAAGAGGGTCTCCCTCAATGAGCAGTTCTTC.

Of note for this clone: Germline is not matched at one junction end, which may reflect a read error. Here the CDR3 reads CSVDTGANVLAF. The CDR3 region has the DNA TGCAGCGTTGATACCGGGGCCAACGTCCTGGCTTTC. The genes are TRBV29-1 and TRBJ2-6; either TRBD1 or TRBD2 may fit D (5 bases each). Germline V lookup: CDR1 SQVTM, CDR2 ANQGSEA. The CDR3 covers 12 residues.

CDR3 amino acids: CASTPQEGGSYEQYF. DNA of the CDR3: TGTGCCAGTACCCCCCAGGAGGGTGGCTCCTACGAGCAGTACTTC. The chain combines TRBV19 with TRBJ2-7, with D tentatively TRBD2 (6 bases). The CDR3 runs 15 residues. Trimming pared 7 bases from V and 0 bases from J, leaving 16 bases between. Germline lookup yields CDR1 LNHDA and CDR2 SQIVND (reference sequence).

The rearrangement links TRBV12-5 to TRBJ2-7, with 8 bases lining up with TRBD1. The germline V gene has CDR1 LGHNT and CDR2 FRNRAP. CDR3 size: 14 residues. V shed 7 bases and J 6 bases; nucleotides not matched to a gene: 11. CDR3: CASAWGQGTGEQYF. CDR3 DNA: TGTGCTAGTGCCTGGGGGCAGGGGACAGGCGAGCAGTACTTC.

The rearrangement links TRBV6-5 to TRBJ1-2, with TRBD1 matching over 8 bases. V gave up 10 bases and J gave up 7 bases; unmatched junction bases: 11. In germline, CDR1 is MNHEY, CDR2 SVGAGI. The CDR3 has 13 amino acids. The CDR3 sequence: CATFPPGGGGYTF. The CDR3, as DNA: TGTGCCACCTTCCCTCCAGGGGGCGGTGGCTACACCTTC.

The V and J genes are TRBV2 and TRBJ1-4; TRBD1 is a possible D gene (5 bases). V lost 3 bases, J lost 7 bases, and 15 bases lay in between. The CDR3 runs 15 residues. The V gene's germline CDR1 is SNHLY and CDR2 FYNNEI. The DNA for the CDR3 is TGTGCCAGCAGTGACCTACCCGGGGGGGGTGAAAAACTGTTTTTT. Translated, it gives CASSDLPGGGEKLFF.

This clone was seen only once. At the DNA level, this CDR3 is encoded by other sequences in the same sample as well. This chain connects TRBV5-1 to TRBJ1-2; D is unresolved. This CDR3 contains 13 residues. The germline gives CDR1 SGHRS, CDR2 YFSETQ. Trimming pared 0 bases from V and 4 bases from J, leaving 7 bases between. CDR3 coding DNA: TGCGCCAGCAGCTTGGTTGGCGTCTATGGCTACACCTTC. Translation gives CASSLVGVYGYTF.

The chain links TRBV4-1 to TRBJ2-5; TRBD2 agrees at 11 bases. Germline values: CDR1 MGHRA, CDR2 YSYEKL. This CDR3 spans 16 amino acids. V lost 3 bases and J lost 5; bases outside the gene matches: 8. The CDR3 DNA sequence: TGCGCCAGCAGCCAGGGACTAGCGGCCTCCCGGGAGACCCAGTACTTC. It yields the protein CASSQGLAASRETQYF.

V is TRBV6-1 and J is TRBJ2-2; D gene unclear. V was pared by 6 bases and J by 6 bases, with 14 bases between. The CDR3 is 14 amino acids. CDR1 is MNHNS and CDR2 is SASEGT in the germline V gene. Here the CDR3 DNA reads TGTGCCAGCAGGTTACATGGGGTAGCCGGGGAGCTGTTTTTT. Its translation is CASRLHGVAGELFF.

This clone appeared a single time. The chain employs TRBV18 and TRBJ1-5; no reliable D call. V was cut by 5 bases and J by 5 bases, with 13 bases left in between. Germline CDR1 is KGHSH and CDR2 is LQKENI. This CDR3 region has 14 residues. The CDR3 here is CASSSTTVDQPQHF. The CDR3 DNA reads TGTGCCAGCTCATCTACGACGGTCGATCAGCCCCAGCATTTT.

Here the CDR3 DNA reads TGTGCCAGCAGCACCCAACTTTCCAGCAATCAGCCCCAGCATTTT. Translation: CASSTQLSSNQPQHF. The V and J genes are TRBV2 and TRBJ1-5; D is undetermined. Per germline, CDR1 SNHLY and CDR2 FYNNEI. Trimming left V 6 bases short and J 1 base short, with 13 bases between. This CDR3 contains 15 residues.

The CDR3 loop reads CASSSSGRGTDTQYF. The CDR3 DNA is TGTGCCAGCAGTTCCAGCGGGAGGGGCACAGATACGCAGTATTTT. The genes are TRBV28 and TRBJ2-3, with 10 bases identical to TRBD2. With V trimmed by 4 bases and J by 1 base, 2 bases remained unmatched. The germline V gene has CDR1 MDHEN and CDR2 SYDVKM. This CDR3 comprises 15 residues.

This clone appeared once. This likely stems from a read error, as it lies one base from a far larger clone. The rearrangement uses TRBV4-2 and TRBJ1-4; TRBD1 agrees at 8 bases. V trimming: 5 bases; J trimming: 0 bases; junction bases outside the gene matches: 11. The CDR3 loop spans 18 amino acids. CDR1 LGHNA and CDR2 YNFKEQ come from the germline V gene. In nucleotides, the CDR3 is TGTGCCAGCAGCGCAAGGACAGGGCATTTTGCAACTAATGAAAAACTGTTTTTT. This translates into CASSARTGHFATNEKLFF.

This clone has only one observation. J is TRBJ1-1 and V is TRBV7-2; D unresolved. V gave up 1 base and J gave up 1 base, with 7 bases separating them. The CDR3 has 14 residues. Germline V gene data show CDR1 as SGHTA and CDR2 as FQGNSA. The CDR3 loop reads CASSLGRWNTEAFF. The CDR3 coding sequence is TGTGCCAGCAGCTTAGGTCGGTGGAACACTGAAGCTTTCTTT.

The chain recombines TRBV11-3 with TRBJ2-5; 10 bases agree with TRBD2. Per germline, CDR1 SGHNT and CDR2 YENEEA. J gave up 0 bases and V 6 bases, and 16 bases lay outside the gene matches. The CDR3 contains 19 residues. DNA of the CDR3: TGTGCCAGCAGTTATCTAGCGGGAGCCCCAAGAATTTACCAAGAGACCCAGTACTTC. This sequence encodes CASSYLAGAPRIYQETQYF.

This clone showed up many times. The chain combines TRBV27 with TRBJ2-7; no definite D call. Germline loops: CDR1 MNHEY, CDR2 SMNVEV (reference sequence). The CDR3 consists of 15 residues. V lost 5 bases, J lost 3 bases, and 17 bases lay in between. The CDR3 DNA reads as TGTGCCAGCAGTATCACCGGCCCAAGGGACTACGAGCAGTACTTC. It specifies CASSITGPRDYEQYF.

The chain combines TRBV5-1 with TRBJ1-2; no firm D call. Trimming shortened V by 3 bases and J by 4 bases, and 13 bases separated the two germline ends. The germline V gene has CDR1 SGHRS and CDR2 YFSETQ. This CDR3 is built from 14 residues. The CDR3 DNA reads TGCGCCAGCAGCTCCGCTGGCAGACTCTATGGCTACACCTTC. The encoded protein is CASSSAGRLYGYTF.